The 28 T cell receptor beta chains presented below share a single source sample, sequenced in a study of identifying expanded T cells in peripheral blood (dated by TCRdb to about 2019). The protocol used for the library was the immunoSEQ multiplex PCR assay. TCRdb limited this immuneACCESS table to in-frame rearrangements with V and J called. A share of clones is missing; checked studies link under half to unresolved V genes, and the rest is unexplained. The sample records over 65,000 clones, around nine tenths of which are singletons. The ten most abundant clones make up 7.3% of the sample. Source material: blood. These receptors all stem from a person between 18 and 75 years old in good health.

The chain has TRBV13 and TRBJ2-5; 9 bases are a match to TRBD2. The germline CDR1 and CDR2 sequences are PRHDT and FYEKMQ (reference sequence). J gave up 5 bases and V 1 base, and 8 bases lay outside the gene matches. The CDR3 consists of 16 residues. The CDR3 sequence: CASSLVVAGVRETQYF. CDR3 bases: TGTGCCAGCAGCTTAGTAGTAGCGGGAGTACGGGAGACCCAGTACTTC.

The J gene is TRBJ2-4, the V gene TRBV19, with D perhaps TRBD1 (6 bases). V lost 4 bases and J 0 bases, leaving 10 bases between the germline ends. CDR1 LNHDA and CDR2 SQIVND come from the germline V gene (reference sequence). The CDR3 loop spans 15 amino acids. Here the CDR3 reads CASSTDRGAKNIQYF. The DNA of the CDR3 is TGTGCCAGTAGTACGGACAGAGGAGCCAAAAACATTCAGTACTTC.

This clone was observed a few times. The chain is built from TRBV19 and TRBJ1-1; tentative D call: TRBD1 (6 bases). The CDR3 loop spans 14 amino acids. V was shortened by 5 bases and J by 2 bases, with 12 bases between the two germline ends. The germline V gene has CDR1 LNHDA and CDR2 SQIVND (reference sequence). The DNA for the CDR3 is TGTGCCAGTAGTTTCGGACAGCCAAACACTGAAGCTTTCTTT. Translating it yields CASSFGQPNTEAFF.

V and J are TRBV27 and TRBJ1-1; 9 bases match TRBD1. Germline assignment: CDR1 MNHEY and CDR2 SMNVEV (reference sequence). This CDR3 is 15 amino acids long. V shed 4 bases and J 3 bases; nucleotides not matched to a gene: 6. The CDR3, as DNA: TGTGCCAGCAGTTGGAGTCGGACAGGGGACACTGAAGCTTTCTTT. Translated, it gives CASSWSRTGDTEAFF.

The chain couples TRBV7-8 to TRBJ1-1; 10 bases align to TRBD1. The CDR3 has 15 residues. Germline CDR1 and CDR2: SGHVS and FQNEAQ. The V gene end was trimmed by 5 bases and the J gene end by 0 bases; junction bases not matched to a gene: 3. The CDR3 protein is CASSPGQGMNTEAFF. As DNA, the CDR3 is TGTGCCAGCAGCCCGGGACAGGGGATGAACACTGAAGCTTTCTTT.

The chain carries TRBV6-6 and TRBJ1-5; 10 bases align to TRBD1. The CDR3 spans 14 residues. The germline V gene encodes CDR1 MNHNY and CDR2 SVGAGI (reference sequence). J gave up 6 bases and V 6 bases, and 5 bases lay outside the gene matches. CDR3 DNA sequence: TGTGCCAGCAGGTGGACAGGGGGAGGTCAGCCCCAGCATTTT. It yields the protein CASRWTGGGQPQHF.

V usage is TRBV30 and J usage is TRBJ1-5, with unresolved D. Trimming stripped 3 bases from V and 9 bases from J, with 12 bases between. Germline CDR1 and CDR2: GTSNPN and SVGIG (reference sequence). The CDR3 spans 12 residues. The CDR3 DNA is TGTGCCTGGAGCTCTAATCGGGGGCCCCAGCATTTT. Translated, it gives CAWSSNRGPQHF.

The chain employs TRBV5-1 and TRBJ2-7; D call uncertain. Germline values: CDR1 SGHRS, CDR2 YFSETQ. The ends were cut back, 0 bases at V and 1 base at J, with 5 bases in the middle. The CDR3 is made up of 13 amino acids. CDR3 sequence: CASSLGESYEQYF. CDR3 coding DNA: TGCGCCAGCAGCTTGGGCGAGTCCTACGAGCAGTACTTC. The variable domain in full, completed from reference TRBV5-1 and TRBJ2-7, reads KAGVTQTPRYLIKTRGQQVTLSCSPISGHRSVSWYQQTPGQGLQFLFEYFSETQRNKGNFPGRFSGRQFSNSRSEMNVSTLELGDSALYLCASSLGESYEQYFGPGTRLTVT.

The chain is built from TRBV30 and TRBJ1-2; no definite D call. Germline loops: CDR1 GTSNPN, CDR2 SVGIG (reference sequence). The CDR3 has 11 residues. V shed 4 bases and J shed 5 bases, with 8 bases lying between them. CDR3: CAWILGYGYTF. The CDR3 coding sequence is TGTGCCTGGATTTTGGGTTATGGCTACACCTTC.

V and J are TRBV30 and TRBJ2-3, with TRBD2 matching over 8 bases. Germline CDR1 is GTSNPN and CDR2 is SVGIG (reference sequence). V shed 7 bases, J shed 3 bases, and the junction held 3 bases outside the gene matches. There are 12 residues in the CDR3. The CDR3 DNA is TGTGCCTTGATAGCGGGAACAGATACGCAGTATTTT. The encoded protein is CALIAGTDTQYF.

The CDR3: CASSQDHSFGGYEQYF. DNA of the CDR3: TGCGCCAGCAGCCAAGATCACTCATTTGGGGGATACGAGCAGTACTTC. V usage is TRBV4-3 and J usage is TRBJ2-7, with D perhaps matching TRBD1 or TRBD2 (5 bases each). The germline V gene has CDR1 LGHNA and CDR2 YSLEER. V gave up 0 bases and J gave up 4 bases, with 16 bases separating them. This CDR3 is 16 amino acids long.

The V and J genes are TRBV11-2 and TRBJ1-2; D is unclear. Trimming removed 1 base from V and 1 base from J, with 7 bases in between. The germline CDR1 and CDR2 sequences are SGHAT and FQNNGV. There are 14 residues in the CDR3. The CDR3 loop reads CASSLGTDNYGYTF. The CDR3 DNA is TGTGCCAGCAGCTTAGGTACAGATAACTATGGCTACACCTTC. The full variable domain, completed using reference TRBV11-2 and TRBJ1-2, is EAGVAQSPRYKIIEKRQSVAFWCNPISGHATLYWYQQILGQGPKLLIQFQNNGVVDDSQLPKDRFSAERLKGVDSTLKIQPAKLEDSAVYLCASSLGTDNYGYTFGSGTRLTVV.

The rearrangement links TRBV18 to TRBJ1-1; maybe TRBD1 (6 bases). The CDR3 runs to 16 residues. Trimming took 4 bases from V and 0 from J, leaving 15 bases between them. Germline V gives CDR1 KGHSH, CDR2 LQKENI. The CDR3 loop reads CASSLQEQGMNTEAFF. The CDR3 DNA is TGTGCCAGCTCACTACAGGAACAGGGAATGAACACTGAAGCTTTCTTT.

CDR3 nucleotides: TGTGCCAGCAGCCAAGCCTCCCGTAGTAACCACAATGAGCAGTTCTTC. This encodes CASSQASRSNHNEQFF. The rearrangement links TRBV4-2 to TRBJ2-1, with D unresolved. Germline values: CDR1 LGHNA, CDR2 YNFKEQ. The CDR3 spans 16 residues. Trimming cost V 1 base and J 5 bases, with 15 bases left between them.

The genes are TRBV19 and TRBJ1-3; TRBD1 agrees at 10 bases. The CDR3 extends over 16 amino acids. Germline CDR1 reads LNHDA; CDR2 reads SQIVND (reference sequence). V was pared by 7 bases and J by 0 bases, with 6 bases of the junction left unmatched. CDR3 loop: CASTGTGEFSGNTIYF. CDR3 nucleotides: TGTGCCAGTACCGGGACAGGGGAGTTCTCTGGAAACACCATATATTTT.

The rearrangement uses TRBV7-9 and TRBJ2-7; 7 nucleotides agree with TRBD1. V dropped 5 bases and J dropped 5; count of bases not matched to a gene: 15. Germline V gene sequence: CDR1 SEHNR, CDR2 FQNEAQ (reference sequence). CDR3 length: 16 residues. CDR3 protein: CASSPVRGQAPHEQYF. The DNA of the CDR3 is TGTGCCAGCAGCCCAGTCCGAGGACAGGCCCCCCACGAGCAGTACTTC.

The rearrangement joins TRBV7-9 to TRBJ1-2, with D uncertain. The CDR3 runs 13 residues. Germline values: CDR1 SEHNR, CDR2 FQNEAQ (reference sequence). V dropped 2 bases and J dropped 6 bases, with 10 bases sitting between them. The CDR3 bases are TGTGCCAGCAGCTTACGGCCTGGGGATGGCTACACCTTC. It yields the protein CASSLRPGDGYTF.

The chain carries TRBV6-1 and TRBJ2-1; 12 bases map to TRBD1. The CDR3 has 14 amino acids. The trim removed 6 bases at V and 6 bases at J, leaving 3 bases unmatched. Per germline, CDR1 MNHNS and CDR2 SASEGT. The CDR3 spells CASRGQGATNEQFF. For the CDR3, the DNA is TGTGCCAGCAGGGGACAGGGGGCCACCAATGAGCAGTTCTTC.

This clone appeared once. This chain connects TRBV18 to TRBJ1-1; the D is unclear. This CDR3 is 14 amino acids long. The V and J ends lost 3 bases and 1 base respectively, with 9 bases between them. Germline lookup yields CDR1 KGHSH and CDR2 LQKENI. CDR3 bases: TGTGCCAGCTCACCGGAGGCAGGGAACACTGAAGCTTTCTTT. It codes for CASSPEAGNTEAFF.

V and J are TRBV30 and TRBJ1-2, with 9 nucleotides matching TRBD1. This CDR3 spans 16 amino acids. The junction had 14 bases not matched to a gene; V was cut back by 2 bases and J by 7 bases. The germline V gene encodes CDR1 GTSNPN and CDR2 SVGIG (reference sequence). In DNA, the CDR3 is TGTGCCTGGAGTTTAACCCCGGGACAGGGATTCGGTGGCTACACCTTC. This codes for CAWSLTPGQGFGGYTF.

The rearrangement uses TRBV7-8 and TRBJ2-1; 7 nucleotides match TRBD2. Germline V gives CDR1 SGHVS, CDR2 FQNEAQ. The CDR3 covers 13 residues. Trimming cost V 1 base and J 10 bases; bases outside gene matches: 4. The CDR3 DNA follows: TGTGCCAGCAGCTTAGGACTAGCCGAGGAGCAGTTCTTC. It codes for CASSLGLAEEQFF. Supplemented by reference TRBV7-8 and TRBJ2-1, the full variable domain reads GAGVSQSPRYKVAKRGQDVALRCDPISGHVSLFWYQQALGQGPEFLTYFQNEAQLDKSGLPSDRFFAERPEGSVSTLKIQRTQQEDSAVYLCASSLGLAEEQFFGPGTRLTVL.

The chain links TRBV23-1 to TRBJ2-2; D ambiguous. TRBV23-1 is annotated as an ORF whose role is uncertain. Trimming stripped 2 bases from V and 5 bases from J, with 21 bases between. The CDR3 runs 18 residues. In DNA, the CDR3 is TGCGCCAGCAGTCAACCCCCTAGGAGCGCGGATGAAACCGGGGAGCTGTTTTTT. This translates into CASSQPPRSADETGELFF.

The V call is TRBV7-6, the J call TRBJ2-6; D call uncertain. The V gene lost 5 bases and the J gene lost 0 bases, with 14 bases spanning the gap. Per germline, CDR1 SGHVS and CDR2 FNYEAQ. This CDR3 has 17 amino acids. The CDR3 reads CASSPRPAISGANVLTF. The CDR3 nucleotides are TGTGCCAGCAGCCCCAGGCCAGCCATCTCTGGGGCCAACGTCCTGACTTTC.

V is TRBV5-1 and J is TRBJ2-7, with a tentative D call TRBD2 (5 bases). The germline V gene has CDR1 SGHRS and CDR2 YFSETQ. V shed 0 bases and J shed 5 bases, with 15 bases lying between them. This CDR3 comprises 15 residues. The CDR3 sequence is CASSLEGGSSNEQYF. Here the CDR3 DNA reads TGCGCCAGCAGCTTGGAAGGTGGGAGTAGCAACGAGCAGTACTTC.

The genes are TRBV12-5 and TRBJ1-1; possibly TRBD1 for D (6 bases). The germline gives CDR1 LGHNT, CDR2 FRNRAP. This CDR3 has 15 amino acids. V gave up 0 bases and J gave up 5 bases, with 13 bases separating them. CDR3 bases: TGTGCTAGTGGTTTGGTACAAGGGGGGAGGACTGAAGCTTTCTTT. Its protein is CASGLVQGGRTEAFF.

The chain employs TRBV30 and TRBJ1-1, with D tentatively TRBD1 (5 bases). Germline lookup yields CDR1 GTSNPN and CDR2 SVGIG (reference sequence). V lost 6 bases and J 4 bases, leaving 18 bases between the germline ends. There are 14 residues in the CDR3. The CDR3 coding sequence is TGTGCCTGCCCTAGGGACGGGCTGGGCACTGAAGCTTTCTTT. Translating it yields CACPRDGLGTEAFF.

The V and J genes are TRBV7-3 and TRBJ1-1; the match to TRBD1 covers 8 bases. The ends lost 4 bases at V and 1 base at J; junction bases unmatched: 5. Germline lookup yields CDR1 SGHTA and CDR2 FQGTGA. This CDR3 has 15 amino acids. Here the CDR3 DNA reads TGTGCCAGCAGCTCCCGGACAGGGAAGAACACTGAAGCTTTCTTT. Protein sequence: CASSSRTGKNTEAFF. Drawing the rest from reference TRBV7-3 and TRBJ1-1, the complete variable domain is GAGVSQTPSNKVTEKGKYVELRCDPISGHTALYWYRQSLGQGPEFLIYFQGTGAADDSGLPNDRFFAVRPEGSVSTLKIQRTERGDSAVYLCASSSRTGKNTEAFFGQGTRLTVV.

The chain combines TRBV30 with TRBJ2-2; 10 nucleotides line up with TRBD1. J gave up 4 bases and V 4 bases, and 3 bases lay outside the gene matches. The CDR3 runs to 14 residues. CDR1 and CDR2 from the germline V gene are GTSNPN and SVGIG (reference sequence). CDR3 sequence: CAWKGQGITGELFF. The CDR3 DNA follows: TGTGCCTGGAAGGGACAGGGGATCACCGGGGAGCTGTTTTTT.